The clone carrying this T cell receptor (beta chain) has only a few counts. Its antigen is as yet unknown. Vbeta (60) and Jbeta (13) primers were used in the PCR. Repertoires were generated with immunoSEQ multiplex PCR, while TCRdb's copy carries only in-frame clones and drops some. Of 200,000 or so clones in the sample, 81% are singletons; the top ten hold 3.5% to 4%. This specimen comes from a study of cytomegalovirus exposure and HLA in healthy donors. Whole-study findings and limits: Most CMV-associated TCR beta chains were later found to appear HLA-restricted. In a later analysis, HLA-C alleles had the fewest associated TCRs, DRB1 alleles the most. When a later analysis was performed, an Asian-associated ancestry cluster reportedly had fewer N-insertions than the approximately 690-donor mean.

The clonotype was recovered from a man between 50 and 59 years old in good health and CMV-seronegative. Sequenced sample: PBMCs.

CDR3 DNA: TGTGCCATCAGTGCCTCCCCAAATGGGGTCAACTTGCGGGAAGAGACCCAGTACTTC. It yields the protein CAISASPNGVNLREETQYF. V gene TRBV10-3 combines with J gene TRBJ2-5; D is possibly TRBD2 (5 bases). Trimming took 4 bases from V and 3 from J, leaving 27 bases between them. The germline CDR1 and CDR2 sequences are ENHRY and SYGVKD. This CDR3 is 19 amino acids long.